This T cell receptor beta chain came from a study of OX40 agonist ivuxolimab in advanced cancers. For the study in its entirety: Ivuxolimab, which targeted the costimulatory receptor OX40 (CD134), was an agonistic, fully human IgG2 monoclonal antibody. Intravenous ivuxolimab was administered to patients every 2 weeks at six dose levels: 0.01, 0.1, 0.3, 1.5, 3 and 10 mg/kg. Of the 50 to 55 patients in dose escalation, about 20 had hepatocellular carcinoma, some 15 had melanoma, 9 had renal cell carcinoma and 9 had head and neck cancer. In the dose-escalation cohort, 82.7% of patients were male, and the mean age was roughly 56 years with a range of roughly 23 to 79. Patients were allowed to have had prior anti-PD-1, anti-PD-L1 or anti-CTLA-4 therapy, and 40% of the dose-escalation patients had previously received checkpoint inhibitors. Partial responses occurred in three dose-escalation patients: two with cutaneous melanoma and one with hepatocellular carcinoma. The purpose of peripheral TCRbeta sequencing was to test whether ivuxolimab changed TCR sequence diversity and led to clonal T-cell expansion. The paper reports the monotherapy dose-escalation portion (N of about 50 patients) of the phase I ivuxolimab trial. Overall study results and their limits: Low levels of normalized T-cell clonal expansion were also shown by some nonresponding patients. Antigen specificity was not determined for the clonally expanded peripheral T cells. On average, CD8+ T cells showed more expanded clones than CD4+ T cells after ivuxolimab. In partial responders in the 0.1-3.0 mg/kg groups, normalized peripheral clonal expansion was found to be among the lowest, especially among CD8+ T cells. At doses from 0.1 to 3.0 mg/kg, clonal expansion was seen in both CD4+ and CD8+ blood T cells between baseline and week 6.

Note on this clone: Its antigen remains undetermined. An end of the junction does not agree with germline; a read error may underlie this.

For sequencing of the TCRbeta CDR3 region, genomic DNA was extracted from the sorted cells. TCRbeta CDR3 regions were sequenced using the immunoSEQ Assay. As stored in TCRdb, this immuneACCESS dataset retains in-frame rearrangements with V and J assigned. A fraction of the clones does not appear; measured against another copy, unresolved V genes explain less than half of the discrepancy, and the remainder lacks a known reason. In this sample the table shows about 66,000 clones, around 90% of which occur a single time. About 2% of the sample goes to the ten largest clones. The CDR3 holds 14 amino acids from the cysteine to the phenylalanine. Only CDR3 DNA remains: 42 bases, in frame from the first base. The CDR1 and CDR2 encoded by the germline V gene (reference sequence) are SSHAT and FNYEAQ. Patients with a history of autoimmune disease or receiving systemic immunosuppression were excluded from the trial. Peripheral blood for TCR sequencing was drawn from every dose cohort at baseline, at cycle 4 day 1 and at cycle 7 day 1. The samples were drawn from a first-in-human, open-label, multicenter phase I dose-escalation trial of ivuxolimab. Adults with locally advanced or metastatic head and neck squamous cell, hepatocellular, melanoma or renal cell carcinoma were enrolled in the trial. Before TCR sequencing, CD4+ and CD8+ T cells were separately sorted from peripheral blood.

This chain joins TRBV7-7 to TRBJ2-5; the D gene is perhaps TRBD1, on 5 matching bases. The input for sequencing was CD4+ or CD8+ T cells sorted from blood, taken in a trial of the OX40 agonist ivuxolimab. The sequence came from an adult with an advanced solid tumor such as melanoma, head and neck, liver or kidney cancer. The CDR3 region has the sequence CASSLGRVQETQYF. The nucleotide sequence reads TGTGCTAGCAGCTTAGGCAGGGTCCAAGAGACCCAGTACTTC.